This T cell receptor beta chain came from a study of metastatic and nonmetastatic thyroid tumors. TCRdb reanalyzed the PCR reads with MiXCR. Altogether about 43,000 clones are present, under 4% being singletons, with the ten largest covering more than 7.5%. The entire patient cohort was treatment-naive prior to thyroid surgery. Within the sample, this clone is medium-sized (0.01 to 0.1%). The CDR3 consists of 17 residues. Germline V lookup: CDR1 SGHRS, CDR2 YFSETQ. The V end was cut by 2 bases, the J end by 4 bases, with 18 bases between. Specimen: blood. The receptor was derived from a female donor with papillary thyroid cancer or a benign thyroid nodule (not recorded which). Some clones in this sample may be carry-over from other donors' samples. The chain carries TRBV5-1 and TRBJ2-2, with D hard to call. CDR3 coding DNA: TGCGCCAGCAGCTTAGCGAGGCACCCTGCAGGCACCGGGGAGCTGTTTTTT. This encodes CASSLARHPAGTGELFF.